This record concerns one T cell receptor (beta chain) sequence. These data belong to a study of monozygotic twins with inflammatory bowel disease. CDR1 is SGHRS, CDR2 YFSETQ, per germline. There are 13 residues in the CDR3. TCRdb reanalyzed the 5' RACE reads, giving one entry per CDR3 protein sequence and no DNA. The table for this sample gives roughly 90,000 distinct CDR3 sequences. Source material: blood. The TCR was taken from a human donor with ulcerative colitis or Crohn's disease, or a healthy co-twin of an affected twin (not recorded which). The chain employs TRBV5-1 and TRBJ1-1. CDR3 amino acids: CASIGNVNTEAFF.